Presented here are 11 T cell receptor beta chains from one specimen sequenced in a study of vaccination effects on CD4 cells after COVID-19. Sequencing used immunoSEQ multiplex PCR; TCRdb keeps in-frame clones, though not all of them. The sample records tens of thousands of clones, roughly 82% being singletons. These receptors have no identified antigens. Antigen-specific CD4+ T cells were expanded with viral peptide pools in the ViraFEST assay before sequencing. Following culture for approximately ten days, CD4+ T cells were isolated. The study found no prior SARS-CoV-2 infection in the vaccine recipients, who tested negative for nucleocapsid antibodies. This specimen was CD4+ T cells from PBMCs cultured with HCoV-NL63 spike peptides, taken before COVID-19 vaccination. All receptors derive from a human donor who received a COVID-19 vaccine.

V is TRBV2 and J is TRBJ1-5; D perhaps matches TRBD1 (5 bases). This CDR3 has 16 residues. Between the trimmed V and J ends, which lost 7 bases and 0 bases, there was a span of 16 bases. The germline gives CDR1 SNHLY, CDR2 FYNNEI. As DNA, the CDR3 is TGTGCCAGCAAAAAAGGCCGACAGAATAGCAATCAGCCCCAGCATTTT. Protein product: CASKKGRQNSNQPQHF. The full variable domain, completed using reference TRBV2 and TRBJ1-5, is EPEVTQTPSHQVTQMGQEVILRCVPISNHLYFYWYRQILGQKVEFLVSFYNNEISEKSEIFDDQFSVERPDGSNFTLKIRSTKLEDSAMYFCASKKGRQNSNQPQHFGDGTRLSIL.

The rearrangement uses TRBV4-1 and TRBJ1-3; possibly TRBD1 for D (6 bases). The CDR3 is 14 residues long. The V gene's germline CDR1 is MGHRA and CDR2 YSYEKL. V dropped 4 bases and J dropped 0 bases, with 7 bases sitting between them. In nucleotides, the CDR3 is TGCGCCAGCAGCCCACAGGGCTCTGGAAACACCATATATTTT. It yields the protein CASSPQGSGNTIYF.

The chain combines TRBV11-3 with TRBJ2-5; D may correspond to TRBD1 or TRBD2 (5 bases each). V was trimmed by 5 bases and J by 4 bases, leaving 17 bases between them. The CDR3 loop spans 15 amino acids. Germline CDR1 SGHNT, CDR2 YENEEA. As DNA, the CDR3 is TGTGCCAGCAGCCTTCTGGGGACCCCAGGAGAGACCCAGTACTTC. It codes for CASSLLGTPGETQYF. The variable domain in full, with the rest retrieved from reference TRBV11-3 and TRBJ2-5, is EAGVVQSPRYKIIEKKQPVAFWCNPISGHNTLYWYLQNLGQGPELLIRYENEEAVDDSQLPKDRFSAERLKGVDSTLKIQPAELGDSAVYLCASSLLGTPGETQYFGPGTRLLVL.

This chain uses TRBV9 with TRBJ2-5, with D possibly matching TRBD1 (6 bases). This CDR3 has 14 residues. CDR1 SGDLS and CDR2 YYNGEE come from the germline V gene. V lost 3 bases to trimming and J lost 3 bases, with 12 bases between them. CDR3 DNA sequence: TGTGCCAGCAGCGCGGGACACCCAGAAGAGACCCAGTACTTC. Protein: CASSAGHPEETQYF.

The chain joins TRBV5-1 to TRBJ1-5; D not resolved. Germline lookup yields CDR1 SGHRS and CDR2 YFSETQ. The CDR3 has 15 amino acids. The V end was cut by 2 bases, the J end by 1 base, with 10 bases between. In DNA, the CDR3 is TGCGCCAGCAGCTTAGAAGGACGCAGCAATCAGCCCCAGCATTTT. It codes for CASSLEGRSNQPQHF.

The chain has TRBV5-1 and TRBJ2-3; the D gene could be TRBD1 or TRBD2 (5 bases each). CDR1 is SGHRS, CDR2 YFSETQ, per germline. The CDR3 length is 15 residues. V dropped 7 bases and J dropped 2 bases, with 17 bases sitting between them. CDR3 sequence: CASVLAGDLTDTQYF. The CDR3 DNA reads TGCGCCAGCGTATTAGCTGGGGACCTCACAGATACGCAGTATTTT.

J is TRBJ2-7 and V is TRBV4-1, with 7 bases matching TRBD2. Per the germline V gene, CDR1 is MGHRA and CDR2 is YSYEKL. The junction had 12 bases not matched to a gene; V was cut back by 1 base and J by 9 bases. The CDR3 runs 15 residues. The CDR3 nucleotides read TGCGCCAGCAGCCAAGGGGGGGGGAAGCCGGTGGTGCAGTACGTC. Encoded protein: CASSQGGGKPVVQYV.

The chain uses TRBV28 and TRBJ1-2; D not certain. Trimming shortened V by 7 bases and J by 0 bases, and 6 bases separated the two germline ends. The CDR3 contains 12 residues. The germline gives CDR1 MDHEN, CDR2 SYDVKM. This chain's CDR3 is CASIGPNYGYTF. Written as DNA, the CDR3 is TGTGCCAGCATTGGTCCTAACTATGGCTACACCTTC.

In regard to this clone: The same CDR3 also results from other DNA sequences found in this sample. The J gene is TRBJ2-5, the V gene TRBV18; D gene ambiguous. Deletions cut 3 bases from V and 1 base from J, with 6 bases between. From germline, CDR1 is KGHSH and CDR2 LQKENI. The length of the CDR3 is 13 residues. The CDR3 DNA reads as TGTGCCAGCTCACCCGGGCTCCAAGAGACCCAGTACTTC. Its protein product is CASSPGLQETQYF.

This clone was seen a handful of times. The CDR3 sequence: CASSSYNRGNYGYTF. The CDR3 region has the DNA TGTGCCAGCAGTTCCTACAACAGGGGGAACTATGGCTACACCTTC. J is TRBJ1-2 and V is TRBV27; 8 positions match TRBD1. Germline values: CDR1 MNHEY, CDR2 SMNVEV (reference sequence). This CDR3 contains 15 residues. V lost 4 bases to trimming and J lost 2 bases; unmatched junction nucleotides: 6.

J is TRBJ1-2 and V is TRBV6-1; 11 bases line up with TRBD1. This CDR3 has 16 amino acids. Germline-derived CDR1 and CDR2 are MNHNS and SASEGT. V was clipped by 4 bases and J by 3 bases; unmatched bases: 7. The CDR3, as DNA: TGTGCCAGCAGTGCCCGGACAGGGGGCCTCGACTATGGCTACACCTTC. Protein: CASSARTGGLDYGYTF.